Below, 8 T cell receptor beta chains from the same sample are listed, as sequenced in a study of blood T cell repertoires in COVID-19 (dated by TCRdb to about 2020). Receptors were amplified or captured by the immunoSEQ multiplex PCR assay. Sourced from immuneACCESS, this table was stored by TCRdb with only in-frame sequences that have V and J called. A share of the clones is absent; for the studies checked, an unresolved V gene accounts for under half, and the remainder has no known explanation. Within this sample are about 120,000 clones, with roughly 82% of them counted one time only. The top ten hold roughly 12% of the sample. Sequencing was carried out using peripheral blood. The source is a human donor in a cohort sampled during active COVID-19.

This chain uses TRBV5-4 with TRBJ2-1; D is possibly TRBD1 (7 bases). This CDR3 is 13 amino acids long. The V and J ends lost 5 bases and 9 bases respectively, with 15 bases between them. In germline, CDR1 is SGHNT, CDR2 YYREEE (reference sequence). The CDR3: CASSTQEGAEQFF. The CDR3, as DNA: TGTGCCAGCAGTACGCAGGAGGGGGCTGAGCAGTTCTTC.

This clone was seen just once. V is TRBV19 and J is TRBJ1-2; no reliable D call. The germline V and J ends were trimmed by 4 bases and 5 bases, with 11 bases remaining between them. Germline loops: CDR1 LNHDA, CDR2 SQIVND (reference sequence). This CDR3 region has 13 residues. Here the CDR3 DNA reads TGTGCCAGTAGTAGTGGCTCTCCGTATGGCTACACCTTC. Translation: CASSSGSPYGYTF.

The genes are TRBV5-6 and TRBJ2-4, with D perhaps TRBD1 (5 bases). The CDR3 is made up of 14 amino acids. V was cut by 0 bases and J by 5 bases, with 9 bases left in between. The germline gives CDR1 SGHDT, CDR2 YYEEEE. The CDR3 sequence is CASSLATVQNIQYF. Here the CDR3 DNA reads TGTGCCAGCAGCTTGGCGACAGTTCAAAACATTCAGTACTTC.

This clone appeared a few times. The chain combines TRBV29-1 with TRBJ2-3; 7 nucleotides match TRBD1. Per the germline V gene, CDR1 is SQVTM and CDR2 is ANQGSEA. CDR3 length: 13 residues. V dropped 6 bases and J dropped 4; count of bases not matched to a gene: 7. The CDR3 is CSVYDREPDTQYF. As DNA, the CDR3 is TGCAGCGTCTACGACAGGGAACCAGATACGCAGTATTTT.

This clone appeared once. The chain uses TRBV2 and TRBJ2-1, with 7 nucleotides matching TRBD1. Germline assignment: CDR1 SNHLY and CDR2 FYNNEI. Germline trimming cut 1 base from V and 12 bases from J; bases unmatched to any gene: 3. CDR3 length: 12 amino acids. The CDR3 DNA is TGTGCCAGCAGTGAAGGGACAGGTCCGCAGTTCTTC. Amino acids: CASSEGTGPQFF.

The chain uses TRBV7-9 and TRBJ2-5; 10 bases fit TRBD2. V was pared by 1 base and J by 4 bases, with 6 bases of the junction left unmatched. The length of the CDR3 is 16 residues. Germline-derived CDR1 and CDR2 are SEHNR and FQNEAQ (reference sequence). CDR3 sequence reads: CASSLDIAGGPETQYF. The CDR3 nucleotides read TGTGCCAGCAGCTTAGATATAGCGGGGGGACCAGAGACCCAGTACTTC.

V usage is TRBV7-2 and J usage is TRBJ1-6; D gene unclear. Germline lookup yields CDR1 SGHTA and CDR2 FQGNSA. The CDR3 runs to 15 residues. The V and J ends lost 2 bases and 5 bases respectively, with 10 bases between them. This CDR3 is CASSLQWHNNSPLHF. The CDR3 nucleotides are TGTGCCAGCAGCTTACAGTGGCACAATAATTCACCCCTCCACTTT.

In this sample, this clone turned up many times. This rearrangement joins TRBV5-6 to TRBJ2-7; TRBD2 agrees at 11 bases. In germline, CDR1 is SGHDT, CDR2 YYEEEE. CDR3 size: 15 residues. V lost 4 bases and J lost 3; bases outside the gene matches: 6. This chain's CDR3 is CASSLLAGVRYEQYF. The CDR3 bases are TGTGCCAGCAGCCTACTAGCGGGGGTTCGCTACGAGCAGTACTTC.